A selection of T cell receptor beta chains follows, all from one sample in a study of early T cells in non-severe SARS-CoV-2 infection. TCRdb reanalysed the 5' RACE reads using MiXCR and keeps one entry per CDR3 protein. The table shows tens of thousands of distinct CDR3 sequences, with more than 12% occurring only once. The sequenced sample consisted of whole blood. The receptors derive from an adult who was a healthcare worker with PCR-confirmed SARS-CoV-2 infection or an uninfected control (not recorded which). Both conserved end residues are part of each CDR3. The D gene is left open where the match is weak. Expanded clones are given a class, and other clones once, few, many or no size at all.

d_call: NA; j_call: TRBJ1-4; clone_size: NA; v_call: TRBV2; cdr3_aa: CASSELHREREKLFF; cdr3_nt: TGTGCCAGCAGTGAACTGCACAGGGAAAGAGAAAAACTGTTTTTT
d_call: NA; j_call: TRBJ2-2; clone_size: NA; v_call: TRBV28; cdr3_aa: CASSLVILVGNTGELFF; cdr3_nt: TGTGCCAGCAGTTTAGTTATTTTAGTCGGGAACACCGGGGAGCTGTTTTTT
d_call: NA; j_call: TRBJ2-6; clone_size: NA; v_call: TRBV3-1; cdr3_aa: CASSRGAGANVLTF; cdr3_nt: TGTGCCAGCAGCCGGGGGGCTGGGGCCAACGTCCTGACTTTC
d_call: NA; j_call: TRBJ2-7; clone_size: many; v_call: TRBV21-1; cdr3_aa: CASSTRSGTDSYEQYF; cdr3_nt: TGTGCCAGCAGCACTCGCTCCGGGACAGACTCCTACGAGCAGTACTTC
d_call: NA; j_call: TRBJ2-1; clone_size: NA; v_call: TRBV20-1; cdr3_aa: CSARSVTNNEQFF; cdr3_nt: TGCAGTGCTAGGTCGGTAACTAACAATGAGCAGTTCTTC
d_call: TRBD1; j_call: TRBJ2-7; clone_size: NA; v_call: TRBV7-2; cdr3_aa: CASSRDRGPYEQYF; cdr3_nt: TGTGCCAGCAGCAGAGACAGGGGGCCGTACGAGCAGTACTTC
d_call: NA; j_call: TRBJ2-4; clone_size: NA; v_call: TRBV28; cdr3_aa: CASSMWDKNIQYF; cdr3_nt: TGTGCCAGCAGTATGTGGGACAAAAACATTCAGTACTTC
d_call: NA; j_call: TRBJ2-2; clone_size: NA; v_call: TRBV28; cdr3_aa: CASRLTAGELFF; cdr3_nt: TGTGCCAGCAGACTGACAGCCGGGGAGCTGTTTTTT
d_call: TRBD1; j_call: TRBJ1-1; clone_size: few; v_call: TRBV2; cdr3_aa: CASSTDRGTEAFF; cdr3_nt: TGTGCCAGCTCCACTGACAGGGGGACTGAAGCTTTCTTT
d_call: NA; j_call: TRBJ2-1; clone_size: NA; v_call: TRBV4-3; cdr3_aa: CASSQEYRDEQFF; cdr3_nt: TGCGCCAGCAGCCAAGAGTACCGGGATGAGCAGTTCTTC
d_call: NA; j_call: TRBJ2-5; clone_size: NA; v_call: TRBV18; cdr3_aa: CASSPPGQQETQYF; cdr3_nt: TGTGCCAGCTCACCACCAGGGCAGCAAGAGACCCAGTACTTC
d_call: NA; j_call: TRBJ2-1; clone_size: NA; v_call: TRBV6-1; cdr3_aa: CASSEIGGGNEQFF; cdr3_nt: TGTGCCAGCAGTGAAATAGGAGGGGGCAATGAGCAGTTCTTC
d_call: TRBD1; j_call: TRBJ2-1; clone_size: NA; v_call: TRBV24-1; cdr3_aa: CATSSQGANEQFF; cdr3_nt: TGTGCCACCAGTTCCCAGGGGGCGAATGAGCAGTTCTTC
d_call: NA; j_call: TRBJ2-2; clone_size: NA; v_call: TRBV5-1; cdr3_aa: CATRQEATGELFF; cdr3_nt: TGCGCCACCCGACAGGAGGCCACCGGGGAGCTGTTTTTT
d_call: NA; j_call: TRBJ1-5; clone_size: NA; v_call: TRBV4-1; cdr3_aa: CASSPQRNQPQHF; cdr3_nt: TGCGCCAGCAGCCCCCAACGAAATCAGCCCCAGCATTTT
d_call: NA; j_call: TRBJ1-4; clone_size: NA; v_call: TRBV7-2; cdr3_aa: CASSPNRETNEKLFF; cdr3_nt: TGTGCCAGCAGCCCAAACAGGGAGACTAATGAAAAACTGTTTTTT
d_call: NA; j_call: TRBJ2-4; clone_size: NA; v_call: TRBV19; cdr3_aa: CATQAGLAKNIQYF; cdr3_nt: TGTGCCACGCAAGCTGGGCTAGCCAAAAACATTCAGTACTTC
d_call: NA; j_call: TRBJ2-7; clone_size: many; v_call: TRBV27; cdr3_aa: CASGPNWLGEQYF; cdr3_nt: TGTGCCAGCGGACCAAATTGGTTGGGCGAGCAGTACTTC
d_call: NA; j_call: TRBJ2-1; clone_size: few; v_call: TRBV5-1; cdr3_aa: CASSPLSGGPYNEQFF; cdr3_nt: TGCGCCAGCAGCCCGCTTAGCGGAGGCCCCTACAATGAGCAGTTCTTC
d_call: NA; j_call: TRBJ2-3; clone_size: many; v_call: TRBV19; cdr3_aa: CASSIWARETDTQYF; cdr3_nt: TGTGCCAGTAGTATCTGGGCCAGGGAGACAGATACGCAGTATTTT
d_call: NA; j_call: TRBJ2-1; clone_size: NA; v_call: TRBV12-3/TRBV12-4; cdr3_aa: CASSLGVFEQFF; cdr3_nt: TGTGCCAGCAGTTTAGGAGTATTTGAGCAGTTCTTC
d_call: TRBD2; j_call: TRBJ2-3; clone_size: NA; v_call: TRBV5-6; cdr3_aa: CASTHQASGGTGDTQYF; cdr3_nt: TGTGCCAGCACTCACCAAGCTAGCGGGGGTACGGGGGATACGCAGTATTTT
d_call: TRBD1; j_call: TRBJ2-5; clone_size: NA; v_call: TRBV4-1; cdr3_aa: CASSLDRGPQETQYF; cdr3_nt: TGCGCCAGCAGCCTGGACAGGGGGCCTCAAGAGACCCAGTACTTC
d_call: TRBD1; j_call: TRBJ1-5; clone_size: few; v_call: TRBV7-2; cdr3_aa: CASSTGTGRSNQPQHF; cdr3_nt: TGTGCCAGCAGCACCGGGACAGGGAGAAGCAATCAGCCCCAGCATTTT
d_call: NA; j_call: TRBJ2-2; clone_size: few; v_call: TRBV19; cdr3_aa: CASSIQFVRAPNTGELFF; cdr3_nt: TGTGCCAGTAGTATCCAGTTCGTGCGGGCACCGAACACCGGGGAGCTGTTTTTT
d_call: TRBD2; j_call: TRBJ2-7; clone_size: NA; v_call: TRBV20-1; cdr3_aa: CSAGGLATVYEQYF; cdr3_nt: TGCAGTGCCGGGGGACTAGCGACGGTATACGAGCAGTACTTC
d_call: TRBD2; j_call: TRBJ2-3; clone_size: many; v_call: TRBV29-1; cdr3_aa: CSVVAGGRADTQYF; cdr3_nt: TGCAGCGTCGTAGCGGGAGGGAGGGCAGATACGCAGTATTTT
d_call: NA; j_call: TRBJ2-1; clone_size: NA; v_call: TRBV28; cdr3_aa: CASTETGTLIEQFF; cdr3_nt: TGTGCCAGCACGGAGACCGGGACCCTCATTGAGCAGTTCTTC
d_call: NA; j_call: TRBJ2-3; clone_size: few; v_call: TRBV13; cdr3_aa: CASSFLPGPHTDTQYF; cdr3_nt: TGTGCCAGCAGCTTTCTCCCGGGACCACACACAGATACGCAGTATTTT
d_call: NA; j_call: TRBJ2-3; clone_size: few; v_call: TRBV3-1; cdr3_aa: CASSQDLGYTDTQYF; cdr3_nt: TGTGCCAGCAGCCAAGATTTAGGGTACACAGATACGCAGTATTTT
d_call: NA; j_call: TRBJ1-2; clone_size: few; v_call: TRBV7-2; cdr3_aa: CASSRHLPRGYTF; cdr3_nt: TGTGCCAGCAGCCGGCACCTACCTAGGGGCTACACCTTC
d_call: NA; j_call: TRBJ2-3; clone_size: few; v_call: TRBV20-1; cdr3_aa: CSARRAAAGTDTQYF; cdr3_nt: TGCAGTGCTAGAAGGGCGGCGGCTGGCACAGATACGCAGTATTTT
d_call: NA; j_call: TRBJ2-3; clone_size: NA; v_call: TRBV28; cdr3_aa: CASSPGLRSTDTQYF; cdr3_nt: TGTGCCAGCAGCCCGGGACTCAGGAGCACAGATACGCAGTATTTT
d_call: TRBD2; j_call: TRBJ2-1; clone_size: few; v_call: TRBV3-1; cdr3_aa: CASSQDWRGSGIRKFF; cdr3_nt: TGTGCCAGCAGCCAAGATTGGCGGGGTAGCGGGATCAGAAAGTTCTTC
d_call: NA; j_call: TRBJ2-2; clone_size: NA; v_call: TRBV10-3; cdr3_aa: CAIGVREYGGELFF; cdr3_nt: TGTGCCATCGGTGTCAGGGAGTATGGCGGGGAGCTGTTTTTT
d_call: TRBD1; j_call: TRBJ2-2; clone_size: few; v_call: TRBV7-2; cdr3_aa: CASSTWTGTNTGELFF; cdr3_nt: TGTGCCAGCAGCACATGGACAGGGACGAACACCGGGGAGCTGTTTTTT
d_call: NA; j_call: TRBJ2-1; clone_size: NA; v_call: TRBV29-1; cdr3_aa: CSVLQGISYNEQFF; cdr3_nt: TGCAGCGTCCTACAGGGAATTTCCTACAATGAGCAGTTCTTC
d_call: NA; j_call: TRBJ2-5; clone_size: NA; v_call: TRBV9; cdr3_aa: CASSVGIASQETQYF; cdr3_nt: TGTGCCAGCAGCGTAGGAATAGCATCTCAAGAGACCCAGTACTTC
d_call: NA; j_call: TRBJ2-7; clone_size: NA; v_call: TRBV7-9; cdr3_aa: CASSFGSWEQYF; cdr3_nt: TGTGCCAGCAGCTTCGGGAGTTGGGAGCAGTACTTC
d_call: NA; j_call: TRBJ1-5; clone_size: many; v_call: TRBV12-3/TRBV12-4; cdr3_aa: CASSFHPYSNQPQHF; cdr3_nt: TGTGCCAGCAGTTTTCACCCGTATAGCAATCAGCCCCAGCATTTT
d_call: TRBD1; j_call: TRBJ2-7; clone_size: few; v_call: TRBV30; cdr3_aa: CAWNGQGKPYEQYF; cdr3_nt: TGTGCCTGGAACGGACAGGGTAAGCCCTACGAGCAGTACTTC
d_call: NA; j_call: TRBJ1-3; clone_size: NA; v_call: TRBV2; cdr3_aa: CASQLSYNSGNTIYF; cdr3_nt: TGTGCCAGCCAGCTCTCGTATAACTCTGGAAACACCATATATTTT
d_call: NA; j_call: TRBJ1-2; clone_size: many; v_call: TRBV6-5; cdr3_aa: CASRSRVQGGPDGYTF; cdr3_nt: TGTGCCAGCAGGAGCCGGGTGCAAGGCGGACCAGATGGCTACACCTTC
d_call: TRBD1; j_call: TRBJ2-3; clone_size: few; v_call: TRBV5-6; cdr3_aa: CASSSDRGRNTQYF; cdr3_nt: TGTGCCAGCAGCTCGGACAGGGGGCGGAATACGCAGTATTTT
d_call: NA; j_call: TRBJ2-7; clone_size: many; v_call: TRBV5-5; cdr3_aa: CASSTSFGVLPREQYF; cdr3_nt: TGTGCCAGCAGCACCTCCTTCGGGGTCCTTCCCCGCGAGCAGTACTTC
d_call: NA; j_call: TRBJ2-7; clone_size: many; v_call: TRBV3-1; cdr3_aa: CASSHGTDRYEQYF; cdr3_nt: TGTGCCAGCAGCCATGGGACGGATCGCTACGAGCAGTACTTC